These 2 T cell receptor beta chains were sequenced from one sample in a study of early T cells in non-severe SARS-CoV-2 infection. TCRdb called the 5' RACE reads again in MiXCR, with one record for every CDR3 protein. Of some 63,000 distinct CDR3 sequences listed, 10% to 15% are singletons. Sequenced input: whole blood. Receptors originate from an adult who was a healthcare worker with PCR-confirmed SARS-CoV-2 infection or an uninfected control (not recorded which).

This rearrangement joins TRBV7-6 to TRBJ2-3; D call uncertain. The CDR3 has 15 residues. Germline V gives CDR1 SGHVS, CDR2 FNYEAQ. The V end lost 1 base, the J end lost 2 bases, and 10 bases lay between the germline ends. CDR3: CASSLGQTYTDTQYF. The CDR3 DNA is TGTGCCAGCAGCTTAGGACAAACCTACACAGATACGCAGTATTTT.

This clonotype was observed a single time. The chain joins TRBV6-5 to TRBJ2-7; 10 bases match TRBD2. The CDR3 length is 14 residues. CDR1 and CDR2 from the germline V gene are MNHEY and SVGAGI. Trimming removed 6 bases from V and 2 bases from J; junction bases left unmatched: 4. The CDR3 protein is CASSQLAGAYEQYF. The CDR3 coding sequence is TGTGCCAGCAGCCAGCTAGCGGGGGCCTACGAGCAGTACTTC.